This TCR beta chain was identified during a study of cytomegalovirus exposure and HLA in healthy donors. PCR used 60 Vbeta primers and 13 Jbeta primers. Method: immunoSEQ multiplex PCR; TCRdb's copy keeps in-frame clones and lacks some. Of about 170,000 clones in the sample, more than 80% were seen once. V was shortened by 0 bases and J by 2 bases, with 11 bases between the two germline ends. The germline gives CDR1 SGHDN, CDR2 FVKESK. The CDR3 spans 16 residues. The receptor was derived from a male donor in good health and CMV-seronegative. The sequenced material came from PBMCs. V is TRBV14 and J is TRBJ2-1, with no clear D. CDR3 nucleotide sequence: TGTGCCAGCAGCCAAGAGTTGTTGAGCGCCTACAATGAGCAGTTCTTC. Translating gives CASSQELLSAYNEQFF.